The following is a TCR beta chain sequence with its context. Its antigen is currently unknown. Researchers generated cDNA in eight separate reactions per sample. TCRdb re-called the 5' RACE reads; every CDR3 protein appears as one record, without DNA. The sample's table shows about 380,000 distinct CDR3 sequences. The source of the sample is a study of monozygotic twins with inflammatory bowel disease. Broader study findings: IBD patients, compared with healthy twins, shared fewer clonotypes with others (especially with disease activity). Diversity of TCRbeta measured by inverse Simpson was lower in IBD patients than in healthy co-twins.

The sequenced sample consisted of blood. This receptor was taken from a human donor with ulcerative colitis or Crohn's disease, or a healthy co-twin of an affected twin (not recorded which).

The CDR3 here is CASSYAPRGRNQPQHF. The chain employs TRBV6-2 or TRBV6-3 and TRBJ1-5; TCRdb lists TRBD1, though no DNA is available to test this call. The CDR3 totals 16 residues. CDR1 is MNHEY, CDR2 SVGEGT, per germline.